These T cell receptor beta chains were read from a single sample in a study of OX40 agonist ivuxolimab in advanced cancers. The assay was immunoSEQ multiplex PCR, and TCRdb's table has in-frame clones only and misses some. The data show 71,000 or so clones, 75% to 85% seen once. The sample here was CD4+ or CD8+ T cells sorted from blood, taken in a trial of the OX40 agonist ivuxolimab. Source of these receptors: an adult with an advanced solid tumor such as melanoma, head and neck, liver or kidney cancer. CDR3s include the opening cysteine and the closing phenylalanine or tryptophan. The D gene is left open where the match is weak. Size is stated for part of the rows, as once, few or many counts, or as a class when the clone is expanded.

length	J	V	size	D	DNA	CDR3
17	TRBJ1-2	TRBV19	-	TRBD1	TGTGCCAGTAGTATACGTGGGTCAGGGGGCGCGGACTATGGCTACACCTTC	CASSIRGSGGADYGYTF
14	TRBJ1-1	TRBV5-5	-	-	TGTGCCAGCAGCTCATTGGGGGGGAACACTGAAGCTTTCTTT	CASSSLGGNTEAFF
16	TRBJ2-5	TRBV7-9	-	TRBD1	TGTGCCAGCAGCTCCGAGACAGGGCGAGGGGAGGAGACCCAGTACTTC	CASSSETGRGEETQYF
16	TRBJ2-3	TRBV5-1	-	TRBD1	TGCGCCAGCAGCTTGGGACGACAGGGGGCCCTAGATACGCAGTATTTT	CASSLGRQGALDTQYF
15	TRBJ2-1	TRBV10-2	-	TRBD2	TGCGCCAGCAAGTCACCGGGACTAGCGGGTAATGAGCAGTTCTTC	CASKSPGLAGNEQFF
16	TRBJ2-1	TRBV4-2	-	TRBD2	TGTGCCAGCAGCCAAGAGAGAACTAGCGGGGGTAATGAGCAGTTCTTC	CASSQERTSGGNEQFF
16	TRBJ1-6	TRBV4-1	-	TRBD1	TGCGCCAGCAGCCAAGGCCCCGGGACAGGGAATTCACCCCTCCACTTT	CASSQGPGTGNSPLHF
13	TRBJ1-1	TRBV5-4	-	-	TGTGCCAGCAGGTCGGGGGTGGGCGGTGAAGCTTTCTTT	CASRSGVGGEAFF
16	TRBJ1-4	TRBV7-5	-	-	TGTGTCAGAAGCGAGATAGGGACGGAACTTAATGAAAAACTGTTTTTT	CVRSEIGTELNEKLFF
12	TRBJ1-2	TRBV6-1	once	-	TGTGCCAGCAGTGAAAGAGGGTATGGCTACACCTTC	CASSERGYGYTF
15	TRBJ2-5	TRBV19	-	TRBD2	TGTGCCAGTAGTACCGGACTAGCGGGGTTAGGGACCCAGTACTTC	CASSTGLAGLGTQYF
18	TRBJ2-2	TRBV7-8	-	-	TGTGCCAGCAGCTTATTGGCCTTTGCGGCGGCATACACCGGGGAGCTGTTTTTT	CASSLLAFAAAYTGELFF
16	TRBJ2-1	TRBV28	once	TRBD1	TGTGCCAGCAGTCGACTCCGGGACAGGACCTACAATGAGCAGTTCTTC	CASSRLRDRTYNEQFF
18	TRBJ2-7	TRBV2	-	TRBD2	TGTGCCAGCAGAAACCCAGATCTCCCGAGCGGGAGAGAATACGAGCAGTACTTC	CASRNPDLPSGREYEQYF
16	TRBJ2-1	TRBV9	-	TRBD2	TGTGCCAGCAGCCCAGAGGGAGCGGGAGTGGGCAATGAGCAGTTCTTC	CASSPEGAGVGNEQFF
14	TRBJ2-6	TRBV28	-	-	TGTGCCAGCATTTCGTGGGGAGGGGCCAACGTCCTGACTTTC	CASISWGGANVLTF
14	TRBJ1-2	TRBV4-3	once	-	TGCGCCAGCAGGGACTTCGGGGCGATTTATGGCTACACCTTC	CASRDFGAIYGYTF
14	TRBJ2-3	TRBV7-3	-	-	TGTGCCAGCAGCCTCCTAGGGAGCCCAGATACGCAGTATTTT	CASSLLGSPDTQYF
13	TRBJ2-1	TRBV14	-	-	TGTGCCAGCAGCTCAGGGACATACAATGAGCAGTTCTTC	CASSSGTYNEQFF
17	TRBJ2-3	TRBV5-5	-	TRBD1	TGTGCCAGCAGCTTTCTCCGAGAGGCAGGGGGTCCAGATACGCAGTATTTT	CASSFLREAGGPDTQYF
16	TRBJ2-5	TRBV7-2	-	TRBD2	TGTGCCAGCAGCTTAGAGGGGACTAGCGGGGCGAAGACCCAGTACTTC	CASSLEGTSGAKTQYF
14	TRBJ2-5	TRBV7-9	-	-	TGTGCCAGCAGCTCAACGACAGGCCAAGAGACCCAGTACTTC	CASSSTTGQETQYF
16	TRBJ1-2	TRBV30	-	-	TGTGCCTGGAGTGCACCCGGGACACCGTGGGGCTATGGCTACACCTTC	CAWSAPGTPWGYGYTF